Detailed here is one T cell receptor (beta chain). This clonotype appeared a few times. Its antigen target is currently unknown. No base-level quality is on record; no much larger clone is a single base apart. The data are from a study of CD8 T cells in ankylosing spondylitis (dated by TCRdb to 2017 to 2019). Background for the entire study: The study profiled T cell receptor beta repertoires in healthy donors and ankylosing spondylitis patients to find disease-linked TCR variants. The full study cohort was made up of over 20 ankylosing spondylitis patients and roughly 98 healthy donors. Peripheral blood was sampled, and synovial fluid was also collected from ankylosing spondylitis patients. The investigation overall reported the following: The disease-linked clones had a CD8+ phenotype and were found at relatively low frequencies in peripheral blood. Some of the motif variants had been reported before in the synovial fluid and blood of reactive arthritis patients, a finding that suggests common disease-initiation mechanisms. Blood from ankylosing spondylitis patients appeared to be characterized by a TCR beta motif composed of 7 to 9 highly homologous amino acid variants. The disease-linked clones were reported to be significantly enriched in matched synovial fluid samples from ankylosing spondylitis patients.

V is shortened by 5 bases, J by 4 bases, and the region joining them spans 18 bases. The CDR3 contains 15 residues, cysteine and phenylalanine counted. Here the CDR3 DNA is all that survives: 45 bases in frame from base 1. As encoded in the germline V gene (reference sequence), CDR1 is MNHEY while CDR2 is SMNVEV. TCRdb shows the sequencer as Illumina HiSeq 2500. Quantitative 5'-RACE with molecular barcodes was the method used to prepare the TCR beta libraries. Regarding the original processing steps: Disease-linked TCR variants were identified with a new computational method built on a probabilistic model of VDJ rearrangement. Starting from the raw public reads, TCRdb applied fastp trimming at Q25, assembled clones with MiXCR and retained in-frame beta chains. CDR3 protein duplicates are merged, each entry listing the most common genes and DNA. Here the V and J calls rest on TCRdb's processing, not on the authors' analysis. The sample data list under 450,000 distinct CDR3 sequences, and roughly 20% of these were observed just once. Around 13% of the sample rests with the top ten.

The V and J genes are TRBV27 and TRBJ2-7; the D segment could be TRBD1, given 6 matching bases. This receptor was obtained from a male donor with ankylosing spondylitis or in good health (not recorded which). Specimen: blood, either unsorted or a sorted T cell fraction (not recorded which). For the CDR3, the sequence is CASSQDRSKIYEQYF. In nucleotides, the sequence is TGTGCCAGCAGTCAGGACAGATCCAAGATATACGAGCAGTACTTC.